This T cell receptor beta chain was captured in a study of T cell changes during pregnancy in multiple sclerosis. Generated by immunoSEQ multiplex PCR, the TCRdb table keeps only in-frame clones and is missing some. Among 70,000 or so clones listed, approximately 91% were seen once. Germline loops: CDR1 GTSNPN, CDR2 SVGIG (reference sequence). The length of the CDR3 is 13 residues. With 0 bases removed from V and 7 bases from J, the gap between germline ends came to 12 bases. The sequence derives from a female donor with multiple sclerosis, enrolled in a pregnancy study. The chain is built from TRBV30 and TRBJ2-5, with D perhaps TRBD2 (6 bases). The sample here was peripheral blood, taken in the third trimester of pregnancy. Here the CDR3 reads CAWSVRRVGTQYF. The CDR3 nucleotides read TGTGCCTGGAGTGTACGGAGGGTAGGGACCCAGTACTTC.